Each of the 19 T cell receptor beta chains below was sequenced from the same sample in a study of blood T cell repertoires in COVID-19 (TCRdb year 2020). The protocol used for the library was the immunoSEQ multiplex PCR assay. Here the immuneACCESS table is served through TCRdb, limited to in-frame sequences with V and J called. Missing clones are a known gap in these copies; in checked studies unresolved V genes cover under half, and the rest lacks a known reason. The sample table lists about 120,000 clones, under 90% of them with a count of one. The ten largest clonotypes hold around 4.5% of the sample. The specimen sequenced was peripheral blood. Receptors originate from a woman aged 70 to 79 with acute or convalescent COVID-19.

The J gene is TRBJ1-4, the V gene TRBV18; 8 nucleotides line up with TRBD1. The CDR3 totals 16 residues. The V segment lost 5 bases and the J segment 5 bases; nucleotides outside the gene matches: 10. In germline, CDR1 is KGHSH, CDR2 LQKENI. CDR3 amino acids: CASSSGQGWANEKLFF. CDR3 nucleotide sequence: TGTGCCAGCTCATCAGGACAGGGTTGGGCCAATGAAAAACTGTTTTTT.

The CDR3 loop reads CASRKTDYNEQFF. CDR3 coding DNA: TGTGCCAGCAGGAAGACAGATTACAATGAGCAGTTCTTC. This sequence joins TRBV12-3 or TRBV12-4 and TRBJ2-1; a weak D match, TRBD1 (5 bases). CDR3 length: 13 amino acids. Trimming stripped 6 bases from V and 4 bases from J, with 10 bases between.

The chain joins TRBV6-2 or TRBV6-3 to TRBJ2-3; D gene ambiguous. The germline V and J ends were trimmed by 6 bases and 5 bases, with 9 bases remaining between them. Germline loops: CDR1 MNHEY, CDR2 SVGEGT. This CDR3 contains 12 residues. CDR3 in amino acids: CASSDNRDTQYF. CDR3 nucleotides: TGTGCCAGCAGCGATAATAGAGATACGCAGTATTTT.

The chain joins TRBV3-1 (or the pseudogene TRBV3-2) to TRBJ2-1; possibly TRBD1 for D (5 bases). The germline gives CDR1 LGHDT, CDR2 YNNKEL (reference sequence). The V end was cut by 0 bases, the J end by 0 bases, with 6 bases between. The CDR3 spans 15 residues. The CDR3 here is CASSQEGDSYNEQFF. The CDR3 nucleotides are TGTGCCAGCAGCCAAGAAGGGGACTCCTACAATGAGCAGTTCTTC.

In this sample, this clone turned up a few times. The chain uses TRBV4-1 and TRBJ1-5; D possibly corresponds to TRBD1 (5 bases). V lost 0 bases and J lost 3, with 12 bases in between. Per germline, CDR1 MGHRA and CDR2 YSYEKL. The CDR3 spans 16 residues. CDR3 coding DNA: TGCGCCAGCAGCCAAGAGGGGCGGGGAAACAATCAGCCCCAGCATTTT. Protein sequence: CASSQEGRGNNQPQHF.

The chain is built from TRBV6-2 or TRBV6-3 and TRBJ2-3; 9 bases map to TRBD2. Germline V CDR1 and CDR2: MNHEY, SVGEGT. V trimming: 4 bases; J trimming: 9 bases; junction bases outside the gene matches: 2. This CDR3 has 12 amino acids. CDR3 sequence (DNA): TGTGCCAGCAGTTTTGCGGGAGGGACGCAGTATTTT. Protein sequence: CASSFAGGTQYF.

This clone showed up just once. The CDR3 loop reads CSASLRGANTEAFF. The CDR3 DNA reads TGCAGTGCTAGTTTAAGGGGTGCGAACACTGAAGCTTTCTTT. J is TRBJ1-1 and V is TRBV20-1; D is perhaps TRBD1 (5 bases). Germline CDR1 is DFQATT and CDR2 is SNEGSKA (reference sequence). Between the trimmed V and J ends, which lost 3 bases and 1 base, there was a span of 12 bases. The CDR3 is 14 residues long.

This clone was detected only once. V is TRBV5-4 and J is TRBJ1-2; D remains unclear. The CDR3 length is 14 residues. The V end lost 1 base, the J end lost 7 bases, and 14 bases lay between the germline ends. Germline loops: CDR1 SGHNT, CDR2 YYREEE (reference sequence). The CDR3 bases are TGTGCCAGCAGCTTGCGGAGGGAACCAATTGGCTACACCTTC. Translating it yields CASSLRREPIGYTF.

There are a few counts of this clone. The DNA of the CDR3 is TGTGCCATCAGGGGGGACACCCCAGGCTACACCTTC. Its translation is CAIRGDTPGYTF. This sequence joins TRBV10-3 and TRBJ1-2, with D maybe TRBD1 (6 bases). V was trimmed by 6 bases and J by 8 bases, leaving 13 bases between them. This CDR3 spans 12 amino acids. Germline loops: CDR1 ENHRY, CDR2 SYGVKD.

This clone was counted once. V gene TRBV9 combines with J gene TRBJ1-2; D is uncertain. The length of the CDR3 is 14 residues. Germline CDR1 and CDR2: SGDLS and YYNGEE. Trimming shortened V by 0 bases and J by 4 bases, and 10 bases separated the two germline ends. The CDR3 DNA sequence: TGTGCCAGCAGCGTAGTGGCAGGTAGCTATGGCTACACCTTC. It translates to CASSVVAGSYGYTF.

The rearrangement links TRBV2 to TRBJ2-2; 11 bases fit TRBD2. This CDR3 contains 16 residues. V gave up 3 bases and J gave up 4 bases; unmatched junction bases: 4. Looked up from germline, CDR1 is SNHLY and CDR2 is FYNNEI. Here the CDR3 reads CASSETGLAGTGELFF. As DNA, the CDR3 is TGTGCCAGCAGTGAGACAGGACTAGCGGGCACCGGGGAGCTGTTTTTT.

The table lists this clone with a count of one. The genes are TRBV19 and TRBJ2-5; TRBD2 matches at 10 bases. The CDR3 is made up of 16 amino acids. J lost 9 bases, V lost 1 base, and 11 bases had no gene match. The germline V gene has CDR1 LNHDA and CDR2 SQIVND (reference sequence). For the CDR3, the DNA is TGTGCCAGTAGTATAGTCCCTAGCGGGGGCTCTCCTCCCCAGTACTTC. Translation gives CASSIVPSGGSPPQYF.

The J gene is TRBJ1-1, the V gene TRBV11-3; D is uncertain. Trimming left V 0 bases short and J 7 bases short, with 12 bases between. The length of the CDR3 is 14 residues. The germline CDR1 and CDR2 sequences are SGHNT and YENEEA. CDR3: CASSLDPWYSEAFF. For the CDR3, the DNA is TGTGCCAGCAGCTTAGATCCATGGTATAGTGAAGCTTTCTTT.

The table lists this clone with a count of one. The rearrangement links TRBV11-3 to TRBJ1-1; D possibly corresponds to TRBD1 (5 bases). The CDR3 loop spans 15 amino acids. Germline V CDR1 and CDR2: SGHNT, YENEEA. V was cut by 3 bases and J by 5 bases, with 16 bases left in between. The CDR3 protein is CASSLGGSVRTEAFF. The DNA of the CDR3 is TGTGCCAGCAGCTTGGGGGGTTCAGTACGGACTGAAGCTTTCTTT.

This clone was recorded once. The rearrangement joins TRBV5-4 to TRBJ1-1, with 8 bases lining up with TRBD1. J gave up 7 bases and V 4 bases, and 6 bases lay outside the gene matches. Germline V CDR1 and CDR2: SGHNT, YYREEE (reference sequence). The CDR3 extends over 13 amino acids. In DNA, the CDR3 is TGTGCCAGCAGCCTTGACAGGGGTGGTGAAGCTTTCTTT. Translated, it gives CASSLDRGGEAFF. Using reference TRBV5-4 and TRBJ1-1 for the parts outside the CDR3, the full variable domain is ETGVTQSPTHLIKTRGQQVTLRCSSQSGHNTVSWYQQALGQGPQFIFQYYREEENGRGNFPPRFSGLQFPNYSSELNVNALELDDSALYLCASSLDRGGEAFFGQGTRLTVV.

This clone was seen only once. The rearrangement links TRBV12-3 or TRBV12-4 to TRBJ2-4; TRBD1 matches 9 bases. This CDR3 region has 13 residues. V lost 3 bases and J lost 7; bases outside the gene matches: 1. This CDR3 is CASSLGTGNIQYF. The CDR3 bases are TGTGCCAGCAGTTTGGGGACAGGGAACATTCAGTACTTC.

In regard to this clone: The sample has other DNA sequences that encode this CDR3 too. The J gene is TRBJ1-1, the V gene TRBV6-5, with a tentative D call TRBD1 (5 bases). V dropped 2 bases and J dropped 2 bases, with 9 bases sitting between them. From germline, CDR1 is MNHEY and CDR2 SVGAGI. This CDR3 comprises 14 residues. The chain's CDR3 is CASSYLQGNTEAFF. The CDR3 DNA reads TGTGCCAGCAGTTACCTCCAGGGTAACACTGAAGCTTTCTTT.

The J gene is TRBJ1-6, the V gene TRBV27; 8 bases fit TRBD1. Germline lookup yields CDR1 MNHEY and CDR2 SMNVEV (reference sequence). The length of the CDR3 is 14 residues. V lost 6 bases to trimming and J lost 7 bases; unmatched junction nucleotides: 5. The CDR3 spells CASSETGANSPLHF. In DNA, the CDR3 is TGTGCCAGCAGCGAGACAGGGGCGAATTCACCCCTCCACTTT.

V and J are TRBV10-1 and TRBJ2-1; TRBD1 matches at 10 bases. V dropped 2 bases and J dropped 9; count of bases not matched to a gene: 4. Germline values: CDR1 WNHNN, CDR2 SYGVQD (reference sequence). This CDR3 has 14 residues. CDR3 DNA sequence: TGCGCCAGCAGTGAGCCCCGGACAGGGGGTGAGCAGTTCTTC. Translating gives CASSEPRTGGEQFF.